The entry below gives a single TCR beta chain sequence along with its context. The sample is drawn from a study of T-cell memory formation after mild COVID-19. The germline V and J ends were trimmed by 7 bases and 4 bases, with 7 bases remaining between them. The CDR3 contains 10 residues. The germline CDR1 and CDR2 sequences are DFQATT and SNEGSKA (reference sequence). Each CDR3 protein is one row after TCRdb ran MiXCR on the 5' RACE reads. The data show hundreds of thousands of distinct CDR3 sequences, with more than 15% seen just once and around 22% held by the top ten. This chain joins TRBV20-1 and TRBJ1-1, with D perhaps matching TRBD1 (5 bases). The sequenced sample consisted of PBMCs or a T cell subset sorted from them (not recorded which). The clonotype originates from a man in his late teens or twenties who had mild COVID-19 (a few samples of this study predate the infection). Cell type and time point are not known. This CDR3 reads CSGRGTEAFF. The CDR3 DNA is TGCAGTGGGAGGGGCACTGAAGCTTTCTTT.